The 12 T cell receptor beta chains in this list originate from one sample, sequenced in a study of blood T cell repertoires in COVID-19 (dated by TCRdb to the early 2020s). Preparation of the library involved the immunoSEQ multiplex PCR assay. This is the immuneACCESS table as TCRdb keeps it, with only in-frame sequences that have V and J called. A part of the clones is gone; compared with another copy, unresolved V genes explain less than half, and the rest is unexplained. The sample has under 300,000 clones on record, roughly nine tenths of them singletons. 6.2% of the sample is taken by the ten largest. Sequencing used peripheral blood. The receptors shown here come from a man aged 60-69 years with acute or convalescent COVID-19.

The genes are TRBV24-1 and TRBJ2-1, with 10 bases aligning to TRBD1. Germline V gene lookup returns CDR1 KGHDR and CDR2 SFDVKD. This CDR3 has 17 residues. Trimming at V came to 5 bases and at J to 6 bases, leaving 12 bases not matched to a gene. CDR3 protein: CATSAGTGVPSLNEQFF. The CDR3 DNA sequence: TGTGCCACCAGTGCCGGGACAGGGGTCCCTAGTCTCAATGAGCAGTTCTTC.

The chain uses TRBV7-8 and TRBJ1-1, with D possibly matching TRBD1 (6 bases). Germline V gene data show CDR1 as SGHVS and CDR2 as FQNEAQ. The CDR3 consists of 12 residues. V lost 5 bases to trimming and J lost 5 bases, with 9 bases between them. The CDR3 nucleotides read TGTGCCAGCAGCCCTCAGGGGACTGAAGCTTTCTTT. It yields the protein CASSPQGTEAFF.

This chain uses TRBV6-5 with TRBJ2-1; 10 bases agree with TRBD1. The trim removed 8 bases at V and 4 bases at J, leaving 8 bases unmatched. The CDR3 has 15 residues. From germline, CDR1 is MNHEY and CDR2 SVGAGI. CDR3 region: CASRLSGQGYNEQFF. In DNA form, the CDR3 reads TGTGCCAGCCGCCTTTCGGGACAGGGGTACAATGAGCAGTTCTTC.

The J gene is TRBJ1-6, the V gene TRBV19; 7 bases line up with TRBD1. Unmatched junction bases numbered 8, after V lost 1 base and J lost 5 bases. The CDR3 is 17 residues long. From germline, CDR1 is LNHDA and CDR2 SQIVND (reference sequence). In DNA form, the CDR3 reads TGTGCCAGTAGTATAGGACAGGGCGGATCGAATAATTCACCCCTCCACTTT. This translates into CASSIGQGGSNNSPLHF.

The chain recombines TRBV5-1 with TRBJ1-5; TRBD1 matches 9 bases. This CDR3 spans 17 amino acids. Germline CDR1 and CDR2: SGHRS and YFSETQ. The J segment lost 6 bases and the V segment lost 4 bases, leaving 14 bases of the junction unmatched. The CDR3 sequence is CASSPGTGTLGGQPQHF. The CDR3 DNA is TGCGCCAGCAGCCCCGGGACAGGGACATTGGGCGGTCAGCCCCAGCATTTT.

The CDR3 sequence is CASSQYREGNEQFF. CDR3 DNA: TGTGCCAGCAGTCAGTACAGGGAGGGCAATGAGCAGTTCTTC. The chain is built from TRBV6-2 or TRBV6-3 and TRBJ2-1; the D gene is possibly TRBD2 (7 bases). V was shortened by 5 bases and J by 6 bases, with 14 bases between the two germline ends. Germline V gene sequence: CDR1 MNHEY, CDR2 SVGEGT. This CDR3 contains 14 residues.

The V and J genes are TRBV7-2 and TRBJ2-1, with a tentative D call TRBD2 (6 bases). The V end was cut by 5 bases, the J end by 4 bases, with 15 bases between. Germline loops: CDR1 SGHTA, CDR2 FQGNSA. The CDR3 runs to 15 residues. The CDR3 here is CASSTIRDLYNEQFF. The DNA of the CDR3 is TGTGCCAGCAGCACCATCCGGGACTTGTACAATGAGCAGTTCTTC.

The chain joins TRBV6-5 to TRBJ2-7; 7 bases are shared with TRBD2. Germline CDR1 MNHEY, CDR2 SVGAGI. The CDR3 has 15 amino acids. Trimming cost V 5 bases and J 2 bases; bases outside gene matches: 9. CDR3 sequence: CASSRVGGGPYEQYF. CDR3 bases: TGTGCCAGCAGTCGGGTGGGCGGGGGACCCTACGAGCAGTACTTC.

This clone was counted once. The gene calls are TRBV5-1 and TRBJ1-5; no firm D call. V was cut by 4 bases and J by 5 bases, with 10 bases left in between. The CDR3 has 13 residues. Germline CDR1 and CDR2: SGHRS and YFSETQ. The CDR3, as DNA: TGCGCCAGCAGCCCGGTCGGGGATCAGCCCCAGCATTTT. The encoded protein is CASSPVGDQPQHF.

J is TRBJ1-4 and V is TRBV6-5; 8 positions match TRBD1. CDR1 and CDR2 from the germline V gene are MNHEY and SVGAGI. There are 16 residues in the CDR3. V trimming: 2 bases; J trimming: 5 bases; junction bases outside the gene matches: 7. CDR3 DNA: TGTGCCAGCAGTTACAAGGGACAGGTCCCAAATGAAAAACTGTTTTTT. The encoded protein is CASSYKGQVPNEKLFF.

This clone was picked up a small number of times. CDR3 in amino acids: CASSLIDRAKETQYF. As DNA, the CDR3 is TGTGCCAGCAGCTTAATCGACAGGGCTAAAGAGACCCAGTACTTC. This chain links TRBV11-2 with TRBJ2-5, with 7 bases matching TRBD1. J gave up 3 bases and V 2 bases, and 6 bases lay outside the gene matches. CDR1 SGHAT and CDR2 FQNNGV come from the germline V gene. The CDR3 is 15 residues long.

V usage is TRBV19 and J usage is TRBJ1-6; possibly TRBD1 for D (6 bases). The CDR3 loop spans 14 amino acids. V was pared by 3 bases and J by 10 bases, with 13 bases between. The germline CDR1 and CDR2 sequences are LNHDA and SQIVND (reference sequence). This CDR3 reads CASSMPGHLSPLHF. The CDR3 DNA reads TGTGCCAGTAGTATGCCGGGACACTTATCACCCCTCCACTTT. Together with reference TRBV19 and TRBJ1-6, the CDR3 gives the full variable domain: DGGITQSPKYLFRKEGQNVTLSCEQNLNHDAMYWYRQDPGQGLRLIYYSQIVNDFQKGDIAEGYSVSREKKESFPLTVTSAQKNPTAFYLCASSMPGHLSPLHFGNGTRLTVT.